This entry is about one TCR beta chain. The entry originates in a study of blood T cell repertoires in COVID-19. Study background: Specimens from acute and convalescent COVID-19 originated in the United States, Italy and Spain.

There are 16 residues in the CDR3. The table came from immunoSEQ multiplex PCR; TCRdb's copy has only in-frame clones and leaves some out. This sample has some 190,000 clones, with almost 90% found just once. This TCR came from a young man with active or convalescent COVID-19. Sequenced: peripheral blood. The chain joins TRBV21-1 to TRBJ2-7; the D call of TRBD2 is as the table states it, not checked on the DNA. TRBV21-1 is a pseudogene segment. CDR3 residues: CASSKNRAVSYYEQYF. DNA for the CDR3: TGTGCCAGCAGCAAAAATAGAGCGGTCAGCTACTACGAGCAGTACTTC.